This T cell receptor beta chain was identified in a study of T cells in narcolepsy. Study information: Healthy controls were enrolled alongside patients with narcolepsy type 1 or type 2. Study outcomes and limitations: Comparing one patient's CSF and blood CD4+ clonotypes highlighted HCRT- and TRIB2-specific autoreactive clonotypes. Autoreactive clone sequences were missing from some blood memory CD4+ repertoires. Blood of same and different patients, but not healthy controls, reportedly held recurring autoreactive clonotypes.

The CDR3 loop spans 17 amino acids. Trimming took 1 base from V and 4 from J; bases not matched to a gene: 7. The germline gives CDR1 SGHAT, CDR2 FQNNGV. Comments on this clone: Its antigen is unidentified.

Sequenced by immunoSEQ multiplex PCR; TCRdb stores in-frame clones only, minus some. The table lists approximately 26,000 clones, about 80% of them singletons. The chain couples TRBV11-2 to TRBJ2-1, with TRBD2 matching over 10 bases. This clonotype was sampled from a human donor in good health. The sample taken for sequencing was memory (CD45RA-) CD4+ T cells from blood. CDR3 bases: TGTGCCAGCAGCTTAGGCCGCTCAGCGGGAGGGTACAATGAGCAGTTCTTC. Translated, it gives CASSLGRSAGGYNEQFF.